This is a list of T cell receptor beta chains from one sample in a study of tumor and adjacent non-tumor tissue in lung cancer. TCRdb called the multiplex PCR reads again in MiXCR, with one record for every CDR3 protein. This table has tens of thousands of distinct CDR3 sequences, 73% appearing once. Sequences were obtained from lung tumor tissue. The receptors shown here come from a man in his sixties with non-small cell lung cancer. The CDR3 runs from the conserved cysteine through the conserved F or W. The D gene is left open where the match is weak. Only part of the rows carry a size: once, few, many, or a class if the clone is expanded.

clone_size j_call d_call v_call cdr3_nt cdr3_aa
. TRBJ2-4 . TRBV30 TGTGCCTGGAATATAAGCGACTTAGCCAAAAGCATTCAGTACTTC CAWNISDLAKSIQYF
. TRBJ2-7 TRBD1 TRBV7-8 TGTGCCAGCAGCCAAGGGACAGGGAAGAACGAGCAGTACTTC CASSQGTGKNEQYF
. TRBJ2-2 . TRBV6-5 TGTGCCAGCAGGCGGGACAACAGGAACACCGGGGACCTGTTTTTT CASRRDNRNTGDLFF
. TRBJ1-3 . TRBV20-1 TGCAGTGCACGGTACATAGGGCTCGGAAACACCATATATTTT CSARYIGLGNTIYF
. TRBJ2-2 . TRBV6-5 TGTGCCAGCCAACAGGGAGACATCGGGGAGATGTTTTTT CASQQGDIGEMFF
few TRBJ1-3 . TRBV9 TGTGCCAGCAGCGGAAACACAGCCTCTGGAAACACCATATATTTT CASSGNTASGNTIYF
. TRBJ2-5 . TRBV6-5 TGTGCTAGCGGTACGCCACTGGGCGGAAGGGGTGAGACCCAGTACTTC CASGTPLGGRGETQYF
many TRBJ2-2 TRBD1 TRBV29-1 TGCAGCGCCAAACAGGGGGGCGAGGGCGGGGAGCTGTTTTTT CSAKQGGEGGELFF
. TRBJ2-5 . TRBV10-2 TGCGCCAGCACCGTGATGGGCCAAGAGAGCCAGTACTTC CASTVMGQESQYF
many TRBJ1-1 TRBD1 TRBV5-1 TGCGCCAGCAGCTTGGGCTCAGGGGGCTTCACTGAAGCTTTCTTT CASSLGSGGFTEAFF
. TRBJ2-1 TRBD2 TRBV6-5 TGTGCCAGCAGTTACTCAGTTCCGCGGGAGAGGATCAATGAGCAGTTCTTC CASSYSVPRERINEQFF
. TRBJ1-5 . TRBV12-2 TGTGCAAGTCGCTTAGCCCGTTTTGATAATCAGCCCCAGCATTTT CASRLARFDNQPQHF
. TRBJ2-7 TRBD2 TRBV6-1 TGTGCCAGCAGTGGGACTAGCGTTAACGATCACTACTTC CASSGTSVNDHYF
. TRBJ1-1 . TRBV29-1 TGCAGGGCCTCGGCACGGGGGGGCACTGAAGCTTTCTTT CRASARGGTEAFF
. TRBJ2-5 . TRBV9 TGTGCCAGCAGCGTGGGAGGGGGACACTTATTCCAAGAGACCCAATACTTC CASSVGGGHLFQETQYF
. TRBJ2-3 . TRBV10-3 TGTGCCATAAGTACAGTGGGAGTCACAGATACGCAGTATTTT CAISTVGVTDTQYF
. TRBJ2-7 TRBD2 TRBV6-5 TGTGCCAGCAGTTCCACTAGCGGGAGCTCCTACGAGCAGTACTTC CASSSTSGSSYEQYF
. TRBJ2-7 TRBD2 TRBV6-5 TGTGCTAGCAGTTACTACTCCCAAAGACTAGCGGGAAGCGAGCAGTACTTC CASSYYSQRLAGSEQYF
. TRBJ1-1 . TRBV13 TGTGCCAGCAGCCGAGGGAGGCGGACTGAAGCCTTCTTT CASSRGRRTEAFF
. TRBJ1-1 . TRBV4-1 TGCGCCAGCAGCCACAGGGGACAGAACACTGAAGCTTTCTTT CASSHRGQNTEAFF
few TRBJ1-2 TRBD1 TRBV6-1 TGTGCCAGCAGAGAAGGACAGGCGCAGAGGGGCTACATATTC CASREGQAQRGYIF
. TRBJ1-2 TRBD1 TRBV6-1 TGTGCCAGCACTGCATCAGGGGGCATCTATGGCTACACATTC CASTASGGIYGYTF
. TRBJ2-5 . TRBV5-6 TGTGCCAGCATCCAGGACACCCAGGAGATCCAGTACTTC CASIQDTQEIQYF
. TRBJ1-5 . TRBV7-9 TGTGTCAGCAGCTTAGCCGTGGGTGCTGGCAATCAGCCCCAGCATTTT CVSSLAVGAGNQPQHF
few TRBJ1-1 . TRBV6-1 TGTGCCAGCCTCATGAACACTGAAGCTTTCTTT CASLMNTEAFF
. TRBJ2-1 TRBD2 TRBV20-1 TGCAGTGCTAGACTAGCGGGAGGGTCCTACAGTGAGCAATTCTTC CSARLAGGSYSEQFF
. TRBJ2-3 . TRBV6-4 TGTGTCAGCAGTGTCTCGTTTGATGGAGATACGCAGTATTTT CVSSVSFDGDTQYF
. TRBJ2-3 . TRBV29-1 TGCAGCGCCCTCACCGACACAGATACGCAGTATTTT CSALTDTDTQYF
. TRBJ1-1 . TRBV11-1 TGTACCAGCAGCTTAGCGTCAGGGGCTGAAGCTTTCTTT CTSSLASGAEAFF
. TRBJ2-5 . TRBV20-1 TGCAGTGTTTCGAAACAGGGTGGGGCGGAAGAGACCCAGTACTTC CSVSKQGGAEETQYF
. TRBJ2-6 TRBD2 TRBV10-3 TGTGCCATCAGTGAACATGGGAGTAGAGGGAGGGACTCCGGGACCAACGTCCTGACTTTC CAISEHGSRGRDSGTNVLTF
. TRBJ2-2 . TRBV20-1 TGCAGTGCCCCGCTTAGCGTGAGGACCGGGGAGCTGTTTTTT CSAPLSVRTGELFF
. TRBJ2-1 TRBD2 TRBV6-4 TGTGCCAGCAGCCATAGCGGGGGGTACAATGAGCAGTTCTTC CASSHSGGYNEQFF
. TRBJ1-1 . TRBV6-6 TGTGCCGGCAGTTCGGAGAACACTGAAGATCTCTTT CAGSSENTEDLF
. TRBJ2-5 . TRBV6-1 TGTGCCAGCAGTTCATCTAGCGCGGCAGAGACCCAGTACTTC CASSSSSAAETQYF
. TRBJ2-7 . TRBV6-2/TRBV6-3 TGTGTCAGCAGCACAAGACTCTGCAAGCAGTACTTC CVSSTRLCKQYF
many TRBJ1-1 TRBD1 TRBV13 TGTGCCAGCAGCTTTAGACAGGGGGTGTCTGAAGCTTTCTTT CASSFRQGVSEAFF
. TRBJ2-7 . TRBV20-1 TGCAGTGCTAGGGGGATTTTGTCCGACTACGAGCAGTACTTC CSARGILSDYEQYF
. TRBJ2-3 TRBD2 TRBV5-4 TGTGCCAGCAGCCCTAGCGAGCGGGAGCCGGGACATGCGCAGTTTTTT CASSPSEREPGHAQFF
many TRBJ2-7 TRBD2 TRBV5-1 TGCGCCAGCAGCTCCGGGACTAGCGGTTCTAGCTCCTACGAGCAGTACTTC CASSSGTSGSSSYEQYF
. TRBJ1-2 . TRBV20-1 TGTAGTGTTCACAGTGATTCGGGAAATAGCTATGGCTACACCTTC CSVHSDSGNSYGYTF
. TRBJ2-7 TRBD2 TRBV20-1 TGCAATACTAGACAAGGACTAGCGGGAGGACGAGAGCAGTACTTC CNTRQGLAGGREQYF